This T cell receptor (beta chain) was documented in a study of CD8 T cells in ankylosing spondylitis. General study points: The disease-linked clones had a CD8+ phenotype and low blood frequencies. In synovial fluid and blood from reactive arthritis, some motif variants were previously reported. Blood from ankylosing spondylitis patients appeared to carry a characteristic eight-variant TCR beta motif.

This clonotype was seen many times. Its antigen is unidentified. Libraries for TCR beta were made by quantitative 5'-RACE with molecular barcodes. TCRdb ran MiXCR on the 5' RACE reads and lists one entry per CDR3 protein. The sample contains around 210,000 distinct CDR3 sequences, 8% to 9% of which appear only once. Germline values: CDR1 SGHRS, CDR2 YFSETQ. The CDR3 covers 14 residues. V shed 4 bases and J 3 bases; nucleotides not matched to a gene: 5. Source material: blood, either unsorted or a sorted T cell fraction (not recorded which). The receptor's source is a female donor with ankylosing spondylitis or in good health (not recorded which). The chain combines TRBV5-1 with TRBJ1-1; 8 nucleotides agree with TRBD1. CDR3: CASSDQGADTEAFF. In nucleotides, the CDR3 is TGCGCCAGCAGCGACCAGGGGGCGGACACTGAAGCTTTCTTT.